The 16 T cell receptor beta chains listed next were all sequenced from one sample in a study of T cell responses to AZD1222 COVID-19 vaccine (dated by TCRdb to the early 2020s). Library creation used the immunoSEQ multiplex PCR assay. TCRdb carries this immuneACCESS record with in-frame sequences only. Its versions omit some clonotypes, under half of them owing to an unresolved V gene in the studies checked, with the rest unexplained. In this sample the table shows about 86,000 clones, 70% to 85% of which occur a single time. The ten largest clones take up roughly 20% of the sample. The intended sense of this specimen's time point label: baseline before first vaccination. The source was peripheral blood, collected on day 0 of AZD1222 vaccination. The receptor source for this set is an adult in good health.

The chain employs TRBV28 and TRBJ1-2, with TRBD1 identical over 7 bases. This CDR3 comprises 14 residues. The germline CDR1 and CDR2 sequences are MDHEN and SYDVKM. V shed 3 bases and J 7 bases; nucleotides not matched to a gene: 8. The CDR3 DNA sequence: TGTGCCAGCAGTTTTGGGACAGTCCTGCGTGGCTACACCTTC. Residues: CASSFGTVLRGYTF.

The chain uses TRBV27 and TRBJ2-3; D is perhaps TRBD2 (6 bases). Germline CDR1 is MNHEY and CDR2 is SMNVEV (reference sequence). The V and J ends lost 3 bases and 3 bases respectively, with 10 bases between them. This CDR3 is 14 amino acids long. The CDR3 spells CASSFRTMTDTQYF. The DNA for the CDR3 is TGTGCCAGCAGTTTCCGGACTATGACAGATACGCAGTATTTT.

This chain's CDR3 is CASSSGRDHEQYF. The CDR3 DNA sequence: TGTGCCAGCAGCTCCGGCCGAGACCACGAGCAGTACTTC. The V and J genes are TRBV2 and TRBJ2-7; D unclear. From germline, CDR1 is SNHLY and CDR2 FYNNEI. V gave up 6 bases and J gave up 5 bases, with 14 bases separating them. CDR3 size: 13 residues.

The rearrangement uses TRBV6-5 and TRBJ2-1; 12 bases align to TRBD1. The ends lost 4 bases at V and 8 bases at J; junction bases unmatched: 6. CDR3 length: 15 residues. CDR1 is MNHEY and CDR2 is SVGAGI in the germline V gene. The DNA for the CDR3 is TGTGCCAGCAGTTCCCCGGGACAGGGGGCCTATGAGCAGTTCTTC. It yields the protein CASSSPGQGAYEQFF.

The V and J genes are TRBV3-1 (or the pseudogene TRBV3-2) and TRBJ2-1, with D uncertain. Germline CDR1 is LGHDT and CDR2 is YNNKEL (reference sequence). The CDR3 has 11 amino acids. V was pared by 3 bases and J by 8 bases, with 5 bases between. The CDR3 DNA reads TGTGCCAGCAGCCAGGCGGATGAGCAGTTCTTC. This codes for CASSQADEQFF.

The V and J genes are TRBV4-3 and TRBJ1-4; D is undetermined. Trimming shortened V by 3 bases and J by 12 bases, and 17 bases separated the two germline ends. There are 14 residues in the CDR3. Germline CDR1 and CDR2: LGHNA and YSLEER. CDR3 nucleotides: TGCGCCAGCAGCCACTCCAATACAGTCCCGGAACTGTTTTTT. It encodes CASSHSNTVPELFF.

The CDR3: CAWTLWGRQTEAFF. CDR3 DNA: TGTGCCTGGACCTTATGGGGGCGGCAGACTGAAGCTTTCTTT. The chain couples TRBV30 to TRBJ1-1, with D maybe TRBD1 (6 bases). Trimming pared 4 bases from V and 5 bases from J, leaving 17 bases between. CDR1 is GTSNPN, CDR2 SVGIG, per germline (reference sequence). CDR3 length: 14 residues. The variable domain in full, with the rest retrieved from reference TRBV30 and TRBJ1-1, is SQTIHQWPATLVQPVGSPLSLECTVEGTSNPNLYWYRQAAGRGLQLLFYSVGIGQISSEVPQNLSASRPQDRQFILSSKKLLLSDSGFYLCAWTLWGRQTEAFFGQGTRLTVV.

The chain couples TRBV4-1 to TRBJ2-2, with TRBD1 identical over 8 bases. Trimming removed 0 bases from V and 6 bases from J; junction bases left unmatched: 9. CDR1 is MGHRA and CDR2 is YSYEKL in the germline V gene. The CDR3 contains 17 residues. CDR3 amino acids: CASSQDLGGRGPGELFF. The CDR3 bases are TGCGCCAGCAGCCAAGATCTAGGTGGCAGGGGGCCCGGGGAGCTGTTTTTT.

The chain links TRBV5-8 to TRBJ2-3; TRBD2 matches at 14 bases. From germline, CDR1 is SGHTS and CDR2 YDEGEE. The CDR3 is 17 residues long. After removal of 6 bases from V and 4 bases from J, the junction contained 10 bases not matched to a gene. CDR3 loop: CASTYSGLAGVADTQYF. DNA of the CDR3: TGTGCCAGCACCTACTCGGGACTAGCGGGAGTAGCAGATACGCAGTATTTT.

This clone is a singleton in its sample. The V gene is TRBV7-2, the J gene TRBJ2-7, with 9 bases fitting TRBD2. V shed 6 bases, J shed 5 bases, and the junction held 8 bases outside the gene matches. CDR1 and CDR2 from the germline V gene are SGHTA and FQGNSA. CDR3 size: 14 residues. The CDR3 loop is CASSRSGRTNEQYF. The DNA of the CDR3 is TGTGCCAGCAGTCGTAGCGGGAGAACCAACGAGCAGTACTTC.

This clone was counted many times. The chain joins TRBV4-3 to TRBJ2-7; 7 bases are a match to TRBD1. This CDR3 spans 15 amino acids. CDR1 and CDR2 (germline): LGHNA, YSLEER. Germline trimming cut 1 base from V and 5 bases from J; bases unmatched to any gene: 8. CDR3 residues: CASSQGGTALHEQYF. The CDR3 nucleotides read TGCGCCAGCAGCCAAGGGGGGACAGCCCTGCACGAGCAGTACTTC.

The rearrangement links TRBV25-1 to TRBJ2-3, with 9 bases aligning to TRBD2. Trimming removed 5 bases from V and 2 bases from J; junction bases left unmatched: 5. The CDR3 runs 15 residues. Germline V gene lookup returns CDR1 MGHDK and CDR2 SYGVNS. CDR3 amino acids: CASSQTSGYTDTQYF. DNA for the CDR3: TGTGCCAGCAGTCAGACTAGCGGCTACACAGATACGCAGTATTTT.

The chain uses TRBV15 and TRBJ2-7; D is undetermined. There are 13 residues in the CDR3. Between the trimmed V and J ends, which lost 5 bases and 1 base, there was a span of 9 bases. Germline V gene data show CDR1 as LNHNV and CDR2 as YYDKDF (reference sequence). The DNA for the CDR3 is TGTGCCACCAGCCTCGGGTTGTCCTACGAGCAGTACTTC. It codes for CATSLGLSYEQYF.

Only one count was recorded for this clone. The V gene is TRBV5-1, the J gene TRBJ1-1; no firm D call. In germline, CDR1 is SGHRS, CDR2 YFSETQ. Trimming cost V 5 bases and J 0 bases, with 8 bases left between them. This CDR3 is 13 amino acids long. This CDR3 reads CASSAGMNTEAFF. In nucleotides, the CDR3 is TGCGCCAGCAGTGCCGGCATGAACACTGAAGCTTTCTTT.

This chain links TRBV5-1 with TRBJ2-7, with no clear D. This CDR3 contains 12 residues. Trimming pared 3 bases from V and 0 bases from J, leaving 4 bases between. The germline V gene has CDR1 SGHRS and CDR2 YFSETQ. As DNA, the CDR3 is TGCGCCAGCAGCTATAGCTCCTACGAGCAGTACTTC. It yields the protein CASSYSSYEQYF.

The V gene is TRBV29-1, the J gene TRBJ2-2, with D uncertain. Trimming removed 4 bases from V and 6 bases from J, with 15 bases in between. Germline CDR1 is SQVTM and CDR2 is ANQGSEA. There are 14 residues in the CDR3. Here the CDR3 reads CSVARENGPGELFF. The CDR3 nucleotides read TGCAGCGTTGCAAGGGAAAATGGCCCCGGGGAGCTGTTTTTT.